A selection of T cell receptor beta chains follows, all from one sample in a study of T cell responses to AZD1222 COVID-19 vaccine. The repertoire was sequenced with immunoSEQ multiplex PCR; TCRdb's copy has only in-frame clones and lacks some. The table records around 200,000 clones, 88% of them present only once. This specimen was peripheral blood, taken 28 days after the second AZD1222 dose. The source of these receptors is an adult who received the AZD1222 COVID-19 vaccine. Both conserved end residues are part of each CDR3. A D gene is named only where the DNA matches it firmly. Size is omitted from some rows. Given values are once, few, many or a class for expanded clones.

J,D,size,V,DNA,CDR3
TRBJ2-7,.,.,TRBV2,TGTGCCAGCAGCGAGGGGCTTTTCTACGAGCAGTACTTC,CASSEGLFYEQYF
TRBJ2-7,TRBD1,few,TRBV11-3,TGTGCCAGCAGCTTACGGACAGGGTACGAGCAGTACTTC,CASSLRTGYEQYF
TRBJ2-7,.,.,TRBV7-2,TGTGCCAGCAGCTTATCAAGCGCCATCTCCTACGAGCAGTACTTC,CASSLSSAISYEQYF
TRBJ2-2,TRBD1,.,TRBV7-8,TGTGCCAGCAGCTACCGGGACAGGTCCTTCGGGGAGCTGTTTTTT,CASSYRDRSFGELFF
TRBJ2-7,TRBD2,.,TRBV19,TGTGCCAGTAGGGGTGGCGGGAGCTACGAGCAGTACTTC,CASRGGGSYEQYF
TRBJ2-7,.,.,TRBV6-1,TGTGCCAGCAGTGCCGACTTCCGGGCCCTAGTCTCCTACGAGCAGTACTTC,CASSADFRALVSYEQYF
TRBJ2-1,TRBD2,.,TRBV19,TGTGCCAGTAGTATAGAGGCTAGCGGGGCCTACAATGAGCAGTTCTTC,CASSIEASGAYNEQFF
TRBJ2-2,TRBD2,.,TRBV5-1,TGCGCCAGCAGCTACGGACTAGCGGGAGATACCGGGGAGCTGTTTTTT,CASSYGLAGDTGELFF
TRBJ2-1,TRBD2,.,TRBV7-2,TGTGCCAGCAGTAGACTAGCGGACTACAATGAGCAGTTCTTC,CASSRLADYNEQFF
TRBJ2-5,.,.,TRBV10-3,TGTGCCATCGCCGGGCAGATAGAAGAGAATACCCAGTACTTC,CAIAGQIEENTQYF
TRBJ1-2,.,.,TRBV6-6,TGTGCCAGCAGCGACCCCGGGAAACATGGCTACACCTTC,CASSDPGKHGYTF
TRBJ2-2,.,once,TRBV18,TGTGCCAGCTCACCCACGCCGGGGACCGGGGAGCTGTTTTTT,CASSPTPGTGELFF
TRBJ2-2,.,.,TRBV9,TGTGCCAGCAGCGTAGGAAGGGGGTTGACCGGGGAGCTGTTTTTT,CASSVGRGLTGELFF
TRBJ2-2,.,.,TRBV27,TGTGCCAGCAGTAGAGAGGGGGAGTACACCGGGGAGCTGTTTTTT,CASSREGEYTGELFF
TRBJ1-5,TRBD1,.,TRBV4-1,TGCGCCAGCAGCCAAGTAATTGGGACAGGGTATCAGCCCCAGCATTTT,CASSQVIGTGYQPQHF
TRBJ2-7,TRBD1,.,TRBV5-4,TGTGCCAGCAGTTCTCCGGGACAGACCTACGAGCAGTACTTC,CASSSPGQTYEQYF
TRBJ2-7,.,.,TRBV5-1,TGCGCCAGCAGACTGGGAGGACCCTACGAGCAGTACTTC,CASRLGGPYEQYF
TRBJ2-2,TRBD2,.,TRBV9,TGTGCCAGCAGCGCCACAGCGGGAGTTAACACCGGGGAGCTGTTTTTT,CASSATAGVNTGELFF
TRBJ2-7,.,.,TRBV7-2,TGTGCCAGCAGCCCGGTGGCTTACGAGCAGTACTTC,CASSPVAYEQYF
TRBJ2-1,TRBD2,.,TRBV6-2/TRBV6-3,TGTGCCAGCAGTTCCCTTGTTAGCGGGAGAGGTCAATTCTTC,CASSSLVSGRGQFF
TRBJ1-6,TRBD1,.,TRBV18,TGTGCCAGCTCACCATTCCGGGACAGGGCCCGCTCCTATAATTCACCCCTCCACTTT,CASSPFRDRARSYNSPLHF
TRBJ1-3,.,.,TRBV3-1/TRBV3-2,TGTGCCAGCAGCCTCCCCACGACTGGAAACACCATATATTTT,CASSLPTTGNTIYF
TRBJ1-2,.,.,TRBV4-2,TGTGCCAGCAGCCAAGAGCGGGAATCTGGCTACACCTTC,CASSQERESGYTF
TRBJ2-2,.,.,TRBV7-3,TGTGCCAGCAGCTCGGACCCGTGGGGTACCGGGGAGCTGTTTTTT,CASSSDPWGTGELFF
TRBJ1-2,TRBD1,once,TRBV27,TGTGCCAGCCGGACAGGGGGCTATGGCTACACCTTC,CASRTGGYGYTF
TRBJ2-7,.,.,TRBV21-1,TGTGCCAGCAGCAAGGCAGGCCAGGAGCGCGAGCAGTACTTC,CASSKAGQEREQYF
TRBJ1-6,TRBD1,once,TRBV7-3,TGTGCCAGCAGCGACGGACAGGGACGAGAGTCACCCCTCCACTTT,CASSDGQGRESPLHF
TRBJ2-7,.,.,TRBV29-1,TGCAGCGCCCGCGGCGGACAGCCCTACGAGCAGTACTTC,CSARGGQPYEQYF
TRBJ2-1,.,.,TRBV19,TGTGCCAGTAGAGGAGGGCCAACCCTCAATGAGCAGTTCTTC,CASRGGPTLNEQFF
TRBJ1-1,.,.,TRBV7-9,TGTGCCAGCAGCCAGGGCAGGATGAACACTGAAGCTTTCTTT,CASSQGRMNTEAFF
TRBJ1-5,.,.,TRBV5-4,TGTGCCAGCAGCTTGGGACCGAGCCTCAATCAGCCCCAGCATTTT,CASSLGPSLNQPQHF
TRBJ1-5,.,.,TRBV19,TGTGCCAGTAGTATTTCAAATAGCAATCAGCCCCAGCATTTT,CASSISNSNQPQHF
TRBJ2-6,.,.,TRBV19,TGTGCCAGTAGTATTACGCCTGGGGCCAACGTCCTGACTTTC,CASSITPGANVLTF
TRBJ2-3,TRBD1,.,TRBV6-2/TRBV6-3,TGTGCCAGCAGCCCCCTCGTGACAGGGGGAAAAAAAGATACGCAGTATTTT,CASSPLVTGGKKDTQYF
TRBJ1-2,.,.,TRBV9,TGTGCCAGCAGCCCGGACAGCAACTATGGCTACACCTTC,CASSPDSNYGYTF
TRBJ2-1,.,.,TRBV7-9,TGTGCCAGCAGCCGTTCGAGTTCCTCCTACAATGAGCAGTTCTTC,CASSRSSSSYNEQFF
TRBJ1-1,.,.,TRBV7-2,TGTGCCAGCAGCTTAGTTGCACACCTGAACACTGAAGCTTTCTTT,CASSLVAHLNTEAFF
TRBJ1-5,.,.,TRBV7-9,TGTGCCAGCAGCACGATGAACAGTTATAGCAATCAGCCCCAGCATTTT,CASSTMNSYSNQPQHF
TRBJ2-5,.,.,TRBV28,TGTGCCAGCAGAAATATAGGAGGGACGGTCGAAGAGACCCAGTACTTC,CASRNIGGTVEETQYF
TRBJ2-1,TRBD2,.,TRBV29-1,TGCAGCGTTGACCCCGGGACTAAAAACCCTTACAATGAGCAGTTCTTC,CSVDPGTKNPYNEQFF
TRBJ2-3,TRBD2,.,TRBV11-2,TGTGCCAGCAGCTCCGGGACTAGGAGCACAGATACGCAGTATTTT,CASSSGTRSTDTQYF
TRBJ2-1,TRBD2,.,TRBV5-4,TGTGCCAGCAGCTTGGCCCAGCGACTAGCCACCAATGAGCAGTTCTTC,CASSLAQRLATNEQFF